The clone carrying this T cell receptor (beta chain) has only a few counts. This record belongs to a study of CD8 T cells in ankylosing spondylitis. The CDR3 spans 13 residues. Germline V gene lookup returns CDR1 DFQATT and CDR2 SNEGSKA (reference sequence). V was clipped by 0 bases and J by 9 bases, with 12 bases between them. Via MiXCR, TCRdb re-called the 5' RACE reads, giving one row per CDR3 protein. The data hold roughly 30,000 distinct CDR3 sequences, with about 14% observed a single time. Specimen: blood. The receptor comes from a male donor with ankylosing spondylitis or in good health (not recorded which). This chain links TRBV20-1 with TRBJ2-1; maybe TRBD2 (6 bases). The CDR3 region has the DNA TGCAGTGCTAGAGAAAGGCGGGAAGGTGAGCAGTTCTTC. This gives the protein CSARERREGEQFF.